This T cell receptor beta chain is drawn from a study of blood T cell repertoires in COVID-19. Study in general: COVID-19 samples, acute and convalescent, were from the United States, Italy and Spain.

This clone was picked up a small number of times. Cohort assignment relied on participant-reported clinical history. As originally analysed: Reference gene primer amplification yielded estimated nucleated cell counts. Method: immunoSEQ multiplex PCR; TCRdb's copy keeps in-frame clones and lacks some. From that table come the V and J calls and clone size; the DNA was used to work out D and trimming. This table has about 170,000 clones, around four fifths appearing once. The CDR3 is made up of 16 amino acids. Germline trimming cut 5 bases from V and 4 bases from J; bases unmatched to any gene: 8. The germline CDR1 and CDR2 sequences are MDHEN and SYDVKM.

This chain connects TRBV28 to TRBJ2-7, with TRBD2 matching over 13 bases. The source material was PBMCs or T cells enriched from blood (not recorded which). This clonotype was sampled from a woman between 50 and 59 years old in a cohort exposed to, infected with or recovered from COVID-19 (not recorded which). CDR3: CASSTYRTSGRYEQYF. CDR3 nucleotides: TGTGCCAGCAGTACCTACCGGACTAGCGGGAGATACGAGCAGTACTTC.